The entry that follows covers one TCR beta chain sequence. Generated by immunoSEQ multiplex PCR, the TCRdb table keeps only in-frame clones and is missing some. Here the sample spans approximately 75,000 clones, around two thirds being singletons. This CDR3 comprises 16 residues. The V and J ends lost 3 bases and 0 bases, in that order; junction bases with no gene match: 4. Per the germline V gene, CDR1 is SGHTA and CDR2 is FQGNSA. The data were obtained in a study of blood T cell repertoires in COVID-19. About the study: Samples came from the United States, Italy and Spain, spanning acute and convalescent COVID-19. PBMCs, B-cell-depleted T cells, or T cells were the source of the cDNA or gDNA that made up the material.

This clonotype was sampled from a human donor with acute or convalescent COVID-19. The donor label of this sample is uncertain. The sample consisted of peripheral blood. This sequence joins TRBV7-2 and TRBJ1-3; TRBD1 matches at 8 bases. The CDR3 DNA is TGTGCCAGCAGCTTGGGACAGGTGATCTCTGGAAACACCATATATTTT. Translating it yields CASSLGQVISGNTIYF.